This T cell receptor beta chain emerged from a study of T cells in Graves' hyperthyroidism and ophthalmopathy. The length of the CDR3 is 17 residues. In germline, CDR1 is MDHEN, CDR2 SYDVKM. Trimming took 6 bases from V and 7 from J; bases not matched to a gene: 15. This clonotype was observed many times. TCR beta CDR3 regions were amplified from RNA transcripts. An initial round of RT-PCR targeting the TCR CDR3 relied on the HTBI primer set. TCRdb reprocessed the multiplex PCR reads with MiXCR, giving one entry per CDR3 protein. The sample lists over 250,000 distinct CDR3 sequences, roughly 13% seen once, with roughly 35% in the top ten.

The gene calls are TRBV28 and TRBJ1-4; TRBD1 matches at 9 bases. This clonotype was sampled from a woman in her thirties or forties with Graves' ophthalmopathy. The specimen was blood. The CDR3 DNA reads as TGTGCCAGCAGACTCTTTACAGGGGGCGCTAAGGGTGAAAAACTGTTTTTT. It is translated as CASRLFTGGAKGEKLFF.